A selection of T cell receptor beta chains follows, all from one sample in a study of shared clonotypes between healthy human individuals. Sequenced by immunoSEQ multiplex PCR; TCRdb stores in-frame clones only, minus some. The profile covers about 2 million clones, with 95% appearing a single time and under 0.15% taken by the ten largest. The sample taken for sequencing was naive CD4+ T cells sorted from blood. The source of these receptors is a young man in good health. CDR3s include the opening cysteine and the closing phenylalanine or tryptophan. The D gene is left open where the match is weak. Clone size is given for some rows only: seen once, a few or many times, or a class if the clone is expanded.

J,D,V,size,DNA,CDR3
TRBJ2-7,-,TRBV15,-,TGTGCCACCAGCAGGGGCCGGGCTACAGGTACTTACGAGCAGTACTTC,CATSRGRATGTYEQYF
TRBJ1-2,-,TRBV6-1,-,TGTGCCAGCGTCCCAGGGAGTGCGAACTATGGCTACACCTTC,CASVPGSANYGYTF
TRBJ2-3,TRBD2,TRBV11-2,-,TGTGCCAGCAGCTTAGGGGCTATGACTAGCGGAGATACGCAGTATTTT,CASSLGAMTSGDTQYF
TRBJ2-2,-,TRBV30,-,TGTGCCTGGGAAACAGGCTCGAACACCGGGGAGCTGTTTTTT,CAWETGSNTGELFF
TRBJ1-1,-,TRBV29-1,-,TGCAGCTCACGAGGCAGTGCGAACACTGAAGCTTTCTTT,CSSRGSANTEAFF
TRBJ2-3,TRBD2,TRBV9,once,TGTGCCAGCACCATTGGGACTAGCGGCCCTAGCACAGATACGCAGTATTTT,CASTIGTSGPSTDTQYF
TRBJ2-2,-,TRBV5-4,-,TGTGCCAGCAGCCCCAAGGGAGGTACCGGGGAGCTGTTTTTT,CASSPKGGTGELFF
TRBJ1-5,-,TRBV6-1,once,TGTGCCAGCAATGGGCGGTTTGCCCAGCCCCAGCATTTT,CASNGRFAQPQHF
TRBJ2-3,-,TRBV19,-,TGTGCCAGTAGTCTCATGGGGGATACGCAGTATTTT,CASSLMGDTQYF
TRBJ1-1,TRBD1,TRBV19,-,TGTGCCAGTAGTATAGCCCCTACAGGGGGCACTGAAGCTTTCTTT,CASSIAPTGGTEAFF
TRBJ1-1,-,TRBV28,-,TGTGCCAGCAGTTTTGGGGGGATTAACACTGAAGCTTTCTTT,CASSFGGINTEAFF
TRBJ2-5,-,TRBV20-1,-,TGCAGTGCTCGTAAGCAAGAGACCCAGTACTTC,CSARKQETQYF
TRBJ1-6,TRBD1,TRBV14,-,TGTGCCAGCAGTTCAGGGGGAGCCTATAATTCACCCCTCCACTTT,CASSSGGAYNSPLHF
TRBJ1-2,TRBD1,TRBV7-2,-,TGTGCCAGCAGCACAGAGACAGGGATTAACTATGGCTACACCTTC,CASSTETGINYGYTF
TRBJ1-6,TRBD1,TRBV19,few,TGTGCCAGTAGTACCCTTTCAGGGGGAAGGAATTCACCCCTCCACTTT,CASSTLSGGRNSPLHF
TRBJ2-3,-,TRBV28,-,TGTGCCAGCAGTTTTGTTCTGGACACCTTACTCACAGATACGCAGTATTTT,CASSFVLDTLLTDTQYF